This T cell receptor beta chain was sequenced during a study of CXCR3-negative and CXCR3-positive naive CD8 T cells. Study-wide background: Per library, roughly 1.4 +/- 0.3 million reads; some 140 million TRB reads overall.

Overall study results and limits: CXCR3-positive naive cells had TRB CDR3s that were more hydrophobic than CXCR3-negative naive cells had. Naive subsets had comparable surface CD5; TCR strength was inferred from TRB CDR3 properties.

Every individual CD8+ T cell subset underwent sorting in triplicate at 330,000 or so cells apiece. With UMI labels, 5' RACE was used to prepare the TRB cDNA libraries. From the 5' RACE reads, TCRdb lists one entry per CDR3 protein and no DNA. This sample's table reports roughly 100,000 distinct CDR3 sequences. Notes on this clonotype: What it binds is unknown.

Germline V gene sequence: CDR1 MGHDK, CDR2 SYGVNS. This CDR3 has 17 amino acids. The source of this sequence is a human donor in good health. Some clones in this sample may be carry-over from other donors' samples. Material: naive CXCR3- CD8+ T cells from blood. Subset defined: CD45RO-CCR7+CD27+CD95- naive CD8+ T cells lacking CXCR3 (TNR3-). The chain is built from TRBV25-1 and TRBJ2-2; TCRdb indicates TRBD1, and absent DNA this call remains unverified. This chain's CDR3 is CASSTMTGDYNTGELFF.